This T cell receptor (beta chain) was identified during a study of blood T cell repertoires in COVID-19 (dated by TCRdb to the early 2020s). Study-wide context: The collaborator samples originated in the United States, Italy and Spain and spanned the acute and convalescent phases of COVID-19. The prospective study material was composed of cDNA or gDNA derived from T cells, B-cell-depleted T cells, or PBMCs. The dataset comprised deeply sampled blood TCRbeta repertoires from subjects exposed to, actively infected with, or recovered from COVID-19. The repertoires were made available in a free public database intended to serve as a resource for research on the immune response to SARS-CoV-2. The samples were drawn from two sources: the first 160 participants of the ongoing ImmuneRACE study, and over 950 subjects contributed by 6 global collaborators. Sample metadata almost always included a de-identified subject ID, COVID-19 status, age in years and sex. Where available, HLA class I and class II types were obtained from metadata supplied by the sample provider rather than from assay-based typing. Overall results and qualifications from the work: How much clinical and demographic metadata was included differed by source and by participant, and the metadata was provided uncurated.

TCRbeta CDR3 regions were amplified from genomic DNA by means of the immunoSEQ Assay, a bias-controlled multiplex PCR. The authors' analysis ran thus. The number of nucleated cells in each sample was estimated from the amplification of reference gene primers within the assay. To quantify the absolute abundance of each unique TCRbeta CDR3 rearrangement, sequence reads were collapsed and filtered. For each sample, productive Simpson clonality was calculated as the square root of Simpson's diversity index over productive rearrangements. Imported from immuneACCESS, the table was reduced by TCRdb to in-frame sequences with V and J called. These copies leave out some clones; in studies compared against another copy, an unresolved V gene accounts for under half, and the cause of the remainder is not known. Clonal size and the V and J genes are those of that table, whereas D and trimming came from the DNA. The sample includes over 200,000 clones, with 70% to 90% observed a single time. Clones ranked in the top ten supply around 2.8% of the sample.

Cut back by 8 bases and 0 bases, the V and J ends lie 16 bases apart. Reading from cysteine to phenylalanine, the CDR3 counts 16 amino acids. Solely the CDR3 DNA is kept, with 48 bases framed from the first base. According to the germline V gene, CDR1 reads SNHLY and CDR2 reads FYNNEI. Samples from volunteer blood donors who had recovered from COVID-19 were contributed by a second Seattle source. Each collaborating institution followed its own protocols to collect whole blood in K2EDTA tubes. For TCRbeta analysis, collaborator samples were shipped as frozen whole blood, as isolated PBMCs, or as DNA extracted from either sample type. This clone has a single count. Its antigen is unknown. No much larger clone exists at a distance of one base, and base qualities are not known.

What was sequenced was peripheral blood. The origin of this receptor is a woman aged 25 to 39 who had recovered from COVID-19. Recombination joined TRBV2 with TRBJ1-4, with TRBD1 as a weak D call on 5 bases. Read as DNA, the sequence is TGTGCCAGCTCCCGGGGACGCGGGGCAACTAATGAAAAACTGTTTTTT. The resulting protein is CASSRGRGATNEKLFF. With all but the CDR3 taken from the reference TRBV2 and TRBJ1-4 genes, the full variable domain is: EPEVTQTPSHQVTQMGQEVILRCVPISNHLYFYWYRQILGQKVEFLVSFYNNEISEKSEIFDDQFSVERPDGSNFTLKIRSTKLEDSAMYFCASSRGRGATNEKLFFGSGTQLSVL.